The 12 T cell receptor beta chains listed next were all sequenced from one sample in a study of CD8 T cells in ankylosing spondylitis. In TCRdb, the 5' RACE reads were re-called with MiXCR into one record per CDR3 protein. The repertoire has roughly 200,000 distinct CDR3 sequences, roughly 24% of them found once; the top ten carry under 7%. What was sequenced was blood, either unsorted or a sorted T cell fraction (not recorded which). The receptors were gathered from a male donor with ankylosing spondylitis or in good health (not recorded which).

This clonotype was seen a few times. This chain uses TRBV12-3 or TRBV12-4 with TRBJ1-1; no reliable D call. There are 12 residues in the CDR3. Trimming removed 8 bases at V and 6 bases at J, with 13 bases between. DNA of the CDR3: TGTGCCAGCTTGCGGAACGGCGCTGAAGCTTTCTTT. Its translation: CASLRNGAEAFF.

This clonotype showed up many times. This rearrangement joins TRBV11-2 to TRBJ2-2; D may be TRBD1 or TRBD2 (5 bases each). The V end was cut by 5 bases, the J end by 5 bases, with 24 bases between. The length of the CDR3 is 18 residues. Germline lookup yields CDR1 SGHAT and CDR2 FQNNGV. DNA of the CDR3: TGTGCCAGCAGCCTTGGGAGACAAACCTATCAGGGAACCGGGGAGCTGTTTTTT. It encodes CASSLGRQTYQGTGELFF.

In this sample, this clonotype turned up a few times. The V gene is TRBV6-5, the J gene TRBJ2-3; 8 nucleotides align to TRBD2. Unmatched junction bases numbered 7, after V lost 2 bases and J lost 6 bases. CDR1 and CDR2 from the germline V gene are MNHEY and SVGAGI. CDR3 length: 15 residues. In nucleotides, the CDR3 is TGTGCCAGCAGTTACCTTACTAGCGGAGAGGATACGCAGTATTTT. This translates into CASSYLTSGEDTQYF.

A remark on this clonotype: Since a much larger clone is just one base distant, this may be a read error. J is TRBJ1-1 and V is TRBV27, with D perhaps matching TRBD1 (6 bases). In germline, CDR1 is MNHEY, CDR2 SMNVEV (reference sequence). The CDR3 extends over 16 amino acids. The CDR3 DNA reads TGTGCCAGCAGTTACTTTTCACGGGGGCGTGACACTGGAGCTTTCTTT. Protein sequence: CASSYFSRGRDTGAFF.

This clonotype was counted once. J is TRBJ1-5 and V is TRBV18; D is ambiguous. This CDR3 contains 13 residues. V was pared by 4 bases and J by 9 bases, with 13 bases between. Germline CDR1 is KGHSH and CDR2 is LQKENI. CDR3 residues: CASSQSRERPQHF. Written as DNA, the CDR3 is TGTGCCAGCTCACAATCGCGAGAGCGGCCCCAGCATTTT.

The sample holds a few counts of this clonotype. The CDR3 reads CASSSTSGRGLPSYEQYF. The DNA of the CDR3 is TGTGCCAGCAGCTCAACTAGCGGGAGAGGCCTTCCCTCCTACGAGCAGTACTTC. The rearrangement links TRBV6-1 to TRBJ2-7; 11 nucleotides align to TRBD2. V gave up 6 bases and J gave up 0 bases; unmatched junction bases: 13. Germline CDR1 and CDR2: MNHNS and SASEGT. The CDR3 extends over 18 amino acids.

This clonotype was counted at least ten times. J is TRBJ2-7 and V is TRBV24-1, with D perhaps TRBD1 (6 bases). Germline loops: CDR1 KGHDR, CDR2 SFDVKD. Between the trimmed V and J ends, which lost 4 bases and 2 bases, there was a span of 20 bases. CDR3 length equals 17 residues. CDR3 nucleotide sequence: TGTGCCACCAGTGAAAGGGGGACCAGGGCGAATACCTACGAGCAGTACTTC. Translated: CATSERGTRANTYEQYF.

The chain employs TRBV29-1 and TRBJ2-1; D assignment may be TRBD1 or TRBD2 (7 bases each). The CDR3 consists of 13 residues. V was cut by 7 bases and J by 9 bases, with 19 bases left in between. Germline V gene lookup returns CDR1 SQVTM and CDR2 ANQGSEA. CDR3 sequence reads: CSGRGAGGSEQFF. The DNA for the CDR3 is TGCAGCGGCAGGGGGGCCGGGGGGAGTGAGCAGTTCTTC.

The CDR3 sequence: CASSSVGLAGINEQFF. CDR3 sequence (DNA): TGTGCCAGCAGCTCGGTGGGCCTAGCGGGGATCAATGAGCAGTTCTTC. V gene TRBV5-6 combines with J gene TRBJ2-1; 9 nucleotides line up with TRBD2. CDR1 is SGHDT and CDR2 is YYEEEE in the germline V gene. V lost 3 bases to trimming and J lost 6 bases; unmatched junction nucleotides: 10. The CDR3 contains 16 residues.

In this sample, this clonotype turned up many times. CDR3 amino acids: CASRGRISGNTIYF. The CDR3 DNA sequence: TGCGCCAGCCGCGGACGGATCTCTGGAAACACCATATATTTT. The rearrangement uses TRBV10-1 and TRBJ1-3, with D hard to call. V was pared by 8 bases and J by 0 bases, with 11 bases between. Per the germline V gene, CDR1 is WNHNN and CDR2 is SYGVQD (reference sequence). This CDR3 is built from 14 residues.

This clonotype was detected only a few times. The chain recombines TRBV10-3 with TRBJ2-2; 8 positions match TRBD1. J was trimmed by 3 bases and V by 7 bases; bases with no gene match: 4. The CDR3 sequence is 14 residues long. Germline V lookup: CDR1 ENHRY, CDR2 SYGVKD. The CDR3 here is CAINQGAHTGELFF. For the CDR3, the DNA is TGTGCCATCAATCAGGGGGCTCACACCGGGGAGCTGTTTTTT.

This clonotype was counted at least ten times. The rearrangement links TRBV9 to TRBJ1-1, with 9 bases identical to TRBD1. CDR3 length equals 16 residues. CDR1 and CDR2 (germline): SGDLS, YYNGEE. The J segment lost 4 bases and the V segment lost 3 bases, leaving 10 bases of the junction unmatched. CDR3 sequence: CASSGGATGGVTEAFF. CDR3 nucleotides: TGTGCCAGCAGCGGAGGGGCGACAGGGGGGGTCACTGAAGCTTTCTTT.